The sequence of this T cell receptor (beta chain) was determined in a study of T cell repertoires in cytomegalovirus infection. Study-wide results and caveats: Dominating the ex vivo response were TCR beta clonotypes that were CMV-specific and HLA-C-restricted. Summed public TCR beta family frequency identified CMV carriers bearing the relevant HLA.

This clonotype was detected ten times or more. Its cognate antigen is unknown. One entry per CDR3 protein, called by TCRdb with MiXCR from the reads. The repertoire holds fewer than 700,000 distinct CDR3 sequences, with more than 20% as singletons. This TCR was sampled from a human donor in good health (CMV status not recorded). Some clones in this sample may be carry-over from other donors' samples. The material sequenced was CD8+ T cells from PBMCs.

CDR3 residues: CASSLGLAGTEQFF. In DNA form, the CDR3 reads TGTGCCAGCAGTTTGGGCCTAGCAGGGACTGAGCAGTTCTTC. The gene calls are TRBV28 and TRBJ2-1; D may correspond to TRBD1 or TRBD2 (5 bases each). The germline CDR1 and CDR2 sequences are MDHEN and SYDVKM. Between the trimmed V and J ends, which lost 3 bases and 9 bases, there was a span of 15 bases. This CDR3 is built from 14 residues.